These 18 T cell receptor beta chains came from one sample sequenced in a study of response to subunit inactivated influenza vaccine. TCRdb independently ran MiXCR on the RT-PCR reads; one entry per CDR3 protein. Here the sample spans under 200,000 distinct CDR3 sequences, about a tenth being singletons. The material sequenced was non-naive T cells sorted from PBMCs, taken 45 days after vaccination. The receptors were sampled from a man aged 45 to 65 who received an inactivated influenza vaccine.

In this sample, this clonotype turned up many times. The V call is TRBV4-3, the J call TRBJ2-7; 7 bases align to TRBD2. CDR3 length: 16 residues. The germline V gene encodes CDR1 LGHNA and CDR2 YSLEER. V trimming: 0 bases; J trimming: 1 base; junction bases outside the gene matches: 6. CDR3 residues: CASSQDEASGSYEQYF. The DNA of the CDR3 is TGCGCCAGCAGCCAAGATGAGGCTAGCGGATCCTACGAGCAGTACTTC.

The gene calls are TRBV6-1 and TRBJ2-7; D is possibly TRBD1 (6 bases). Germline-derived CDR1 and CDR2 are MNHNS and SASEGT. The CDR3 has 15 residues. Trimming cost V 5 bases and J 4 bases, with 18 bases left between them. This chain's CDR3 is CASSPGQCNFYEQYF. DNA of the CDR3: TGTGCCAGCAGTCCAGGACAGTGTAATTTTTACGAGCAGTACTTC.

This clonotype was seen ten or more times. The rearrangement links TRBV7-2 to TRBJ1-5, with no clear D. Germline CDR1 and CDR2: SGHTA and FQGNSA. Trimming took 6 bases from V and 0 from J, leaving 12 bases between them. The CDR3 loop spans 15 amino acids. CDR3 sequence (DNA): TGTGCCAGCAGTTTGGACGGGCTTAGCAATCAGCCCCAGCATTTT. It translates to CASSLDGLSNQPQHF. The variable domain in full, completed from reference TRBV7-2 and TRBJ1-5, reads GAGVSQSPSNKVTEKGKDVELRCDPISGHTALYWYRQSLGQGLEFLIYFQGNSAPDKSGLPSDRFSAERTGGSVSTLTIQRTQQEDSAVYLCASSLDGLSNQPQHFGDGTRLSIL.

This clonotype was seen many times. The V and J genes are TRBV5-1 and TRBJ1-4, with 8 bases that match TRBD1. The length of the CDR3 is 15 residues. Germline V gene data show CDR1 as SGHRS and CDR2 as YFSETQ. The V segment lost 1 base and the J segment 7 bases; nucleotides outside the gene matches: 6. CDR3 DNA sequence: TGCGCCAGCAGCTTGCCAGGGGGCCTCGGTGAAAAACTGTTTTTT. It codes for CASSLPGGLGEKLFF. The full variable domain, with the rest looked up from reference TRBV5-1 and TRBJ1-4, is KAGVTQTPRYLIKTRGQQVTLSCSPISGHRSVSWYQQTPGQGLQFLFEYFSETQRNKGNFPGRFSGRQFSNSRSEMNVSTLELGDSALYLCASSLPGGLGEKLFFGSGTQLSVL.

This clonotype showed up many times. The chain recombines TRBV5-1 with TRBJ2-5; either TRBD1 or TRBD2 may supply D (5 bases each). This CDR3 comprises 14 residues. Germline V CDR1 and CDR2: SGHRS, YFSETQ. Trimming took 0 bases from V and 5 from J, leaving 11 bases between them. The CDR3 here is CASSLAGTGETQYF. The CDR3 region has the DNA TGCGCCAGCAGCTTGGCCGGGACGGGGGAGACCCAGTACTTC.

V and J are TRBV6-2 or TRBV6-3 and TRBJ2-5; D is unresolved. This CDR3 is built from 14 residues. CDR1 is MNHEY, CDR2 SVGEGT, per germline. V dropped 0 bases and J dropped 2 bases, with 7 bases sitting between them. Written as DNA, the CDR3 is TGTGCCAGCAGTTACTCGAGAACTCAAGAGACCCAGTACTTC. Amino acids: CASSYSRTQETQYF.

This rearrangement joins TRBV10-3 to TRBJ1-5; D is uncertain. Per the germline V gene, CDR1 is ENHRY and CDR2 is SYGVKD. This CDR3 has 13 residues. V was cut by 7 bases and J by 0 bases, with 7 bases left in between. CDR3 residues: CAITGGSNQPQHF. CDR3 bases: TGTGCCATCACAGGAGGTAGCAATCAGCCCCAGCATTTT.

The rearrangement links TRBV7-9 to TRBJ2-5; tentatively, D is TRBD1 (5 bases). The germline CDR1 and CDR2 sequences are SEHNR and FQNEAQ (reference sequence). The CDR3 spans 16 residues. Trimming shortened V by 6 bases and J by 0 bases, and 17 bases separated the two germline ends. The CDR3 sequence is CASRQWTPPYQETQYF. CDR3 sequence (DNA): TGTGCCAGCAGACAATGGACACCGCCGTACCAAGAGACCCAGTACTTC.

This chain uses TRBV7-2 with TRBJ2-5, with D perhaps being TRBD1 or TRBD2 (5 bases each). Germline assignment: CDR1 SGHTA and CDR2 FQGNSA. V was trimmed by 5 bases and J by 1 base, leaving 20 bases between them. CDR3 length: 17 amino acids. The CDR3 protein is CASSPRGETYFQETQYF. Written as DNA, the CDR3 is TGTGCCAGCAGCCCTAGAGGGGAGACATATTTCCAAGAGACCCAGTACTTC.

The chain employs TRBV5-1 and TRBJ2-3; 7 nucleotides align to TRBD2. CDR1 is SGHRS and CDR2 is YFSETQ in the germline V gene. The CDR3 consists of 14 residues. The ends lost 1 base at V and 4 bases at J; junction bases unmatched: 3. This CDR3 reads CASSLSGTSDTQYF. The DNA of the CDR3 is TGCGCCAGCAGCTTGAGCGGGACCTCAGATACGCAGTATTTT. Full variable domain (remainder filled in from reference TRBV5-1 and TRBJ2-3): KAGVTQTPRYLIKTRGQQVTLSCSPISGHRSVSWYQQTPGQGLQFLFEYFSETQRNKGNFPGRFSGRQFSNSRSEMNVSTLELGDSALYLCASSLSGTSDTQYFGPGTRLTVL.

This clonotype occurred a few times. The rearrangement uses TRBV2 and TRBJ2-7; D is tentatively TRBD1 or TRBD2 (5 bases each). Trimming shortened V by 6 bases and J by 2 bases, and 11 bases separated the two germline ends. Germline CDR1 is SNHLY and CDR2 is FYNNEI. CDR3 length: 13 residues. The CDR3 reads CASRETAAYEQYF. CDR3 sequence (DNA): TGTGCCAGCAGGGAGACAGCGGCCTACGAGCAGTACTTC.

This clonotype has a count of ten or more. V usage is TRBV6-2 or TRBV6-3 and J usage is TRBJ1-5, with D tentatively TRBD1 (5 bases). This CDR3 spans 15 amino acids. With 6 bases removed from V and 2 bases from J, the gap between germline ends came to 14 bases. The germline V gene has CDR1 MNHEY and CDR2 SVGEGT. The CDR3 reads CASRSGGVGNQPQHF. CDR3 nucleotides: TGTGCCAGCAGGAGCGGAGGGGTAGGCAATCAGCCCCAGCATTTT.

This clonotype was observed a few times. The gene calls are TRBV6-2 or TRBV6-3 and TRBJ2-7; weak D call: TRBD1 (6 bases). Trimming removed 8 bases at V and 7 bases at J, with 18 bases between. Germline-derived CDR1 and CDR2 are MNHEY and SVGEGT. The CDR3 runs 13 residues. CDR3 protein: CASCDRTPGEQYF. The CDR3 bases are TGTGCCAGCTGCGACAGGACCCCGGGGGAGCAGTACTTC.

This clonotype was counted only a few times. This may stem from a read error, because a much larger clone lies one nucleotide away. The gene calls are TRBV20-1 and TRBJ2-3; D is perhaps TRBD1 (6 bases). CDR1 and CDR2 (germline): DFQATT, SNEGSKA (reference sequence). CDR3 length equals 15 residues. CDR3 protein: CSARRPIGGPDPQYF. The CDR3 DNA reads TGCAGTGCTAGACGACCCATTGGGGGCCCAGATCCGCAGTATTTT.

As DNA, the CDR3 is TGTGCCAGCAGCTTTTCGTTCGGGGGACAGACCCAGTACTTC. It encodes CASSFSFGGQTQYF. The chain couples TRBV7-2 to TRBJ2-5, with D perhaps TRBD2 (6 bases). Germline CDR1 SGHTA, CDR2 FQGNSA. Trimming removed 3 bases from V and 6 bases from J, with 14 bases in between. The CDR3 sequence is 14 residues long.

The CDR3 coding sequence is TGTGCCAGCAGTATGTCAGGGTCAAATCAGCCCCAGCATTTT. Its protein product is CASSMSGSNQPQHF. The chain joins TRBV6-1 to TRBJ1-5, with D possibly TRBD1 on 5 matching bases. CDR1 is MNHNS and CDR2 is SASEGT in the germline V gene. The CDR3 extends over 14 amino acids. The V end was cut by 5 bases, the J end by 4 bases, with 12 bases between.

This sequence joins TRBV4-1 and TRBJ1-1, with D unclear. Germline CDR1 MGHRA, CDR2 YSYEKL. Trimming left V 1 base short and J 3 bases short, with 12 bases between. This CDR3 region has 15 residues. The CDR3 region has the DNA TGCGCCAGCAGCCAAGTTGCAGGTAAATACACTGAAGCTTTCTTT. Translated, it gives CASSQVAGKYTEAFF.

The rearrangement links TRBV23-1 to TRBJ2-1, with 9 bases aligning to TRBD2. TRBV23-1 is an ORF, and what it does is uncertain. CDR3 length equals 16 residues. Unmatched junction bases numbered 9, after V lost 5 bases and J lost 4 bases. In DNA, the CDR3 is TGCGCCAGCAGTAGAATAGCGGGAGTCCAATACAATGAGCAGTTCTTC. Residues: CASSRIAGVQYNEQFF.